Below, 26 T cell receptor beta chains from the same sample are listed, as sequenced in a study of blood T cell repertoires in COVID-19. Sequencing was performed with immunoSEQ multiplex PCR; in TCRdb, only in-frame clones are kept and a portion is missing. The sample records about 200,000 clones, approximately 90% being singletons. The sample was peripheral blood. These receptors originate from a man aged 55 to 70 with COVID-19, enrolled during active disease.

CDR3 amino acids: CAWSRPVQGRTEAFF. The CDR3 nucleotides are TGTGCCTGGAGTCGCCCCGTGCAGGGAAGAACTGAAGCTTTCTTT. This chain uses TRBV30 with TRBJ1-1; tentatively, D is TRBD1 (5 bases). This CDR3 is 15 amino acids long. With 2 bases removed from V and 5 bases from J, the gap between germline ends came to 18 bases. The germline V gene has CDR1 GTSNPN and CDR2 SVGIG (reference sequence).

The genes are TRBV15 and TRBJ1-3; 8 bases align to TRBD1. The ends lost 5 bases at V and 2 bases at J; junction bases unmatched: 5. Germline V lookup: CDR1 LNHNV, CDR2 YYDKDF (reference sequence). The CDR3 is 15 residues long. CDR3 nucleotide sequence: TGTGCCACCAGCGTAGACAGGGGCGCTGGAAACACCATATATTTT. This sequence encodes CATSVDRGAGNTIYF.

This clone showed up just once. This chain links TRBV15 with TRBJ2-3; TRBD2 might be the D (7 bases). Trimming removed 1 base from V and 2 bases from J, with 13 bases in between. CDR1 LNHNV and CDR2 YYDKDF come from the germline V gene (reference sequence). The CDR3 spans 16 residues. As DNA, the CDR3 is TGTGCCACCAGCAGAGGCCAAGGGGGGGCCACAGATACGCAGTATTTT. It encodes CATSRGQGGATDTQYF. Supplemented by reference TRBV15 and TRBJ2-3, the full variable domain reads DAMVIQNPRYQVTQFGKPVTLSCSQTLNHNVMYWYQQKSSQAPKLLFHYYDKDFNNEADTPDNFQSRRPNTSFCFLDIRSPGLGDTAMYLCATSRGQGGATDTQYFGPGTRLTVL.

J is TRBJ2-1 and V is TRBV11-2; 10 bases agree with TRBD2. CDR1 and CDR2 from the germline V gene are SGHAT and FQNNGV. This CDR3 comprises 16 residues. J lost 6 bases, V lost 1 base, and 6 bases had no gene match. The CDR3 region has the DNA TGTGCCAGCAGCTTAGGTCTAGCGGGAGTCAGCAATGAGCAGTTCTTC. It is translated as CASSLGLAGVSNEQFF.

The chain employs TRBV29-1 and TRBJ2-1; the D gene is possibly TRBD1 (5 bases). This CDR3 is 11 amino acids long. The germline V and J ends were trimmed by 7 bases and 9 bases, with 13 bases remaining between them. Germline V lookup: CDR1 SQVTM, CDR2 ANQGSEA. The CDR3 protein is CSAEKGVEQFF. The CDR3 DNA follows: TGCAGCGCCGAGAAAGGGGTTGAGCAGTTCTTC.

The CDR3 coding sequence is TGTGCCAGCAGTGAAGGGACAGGGATTAATGGCTACACCTTC. It encodes CASSEGTGINGYTF. The chain employs TRBV25-1 and TRBJ1-2, with 9 nucleotides matching TRBD1. In germline, CDR1 is MGHDK, CDR2 SYGVNS. After removal of 2 bases from V and 6 bases from J, the junction contained 4 bases not matched to a gene. The length of the CDR3 is 14 residues.

This chain links TRBV10-3 with TRBJ2-5, with D tentatively TRBD1 (7 bases). Trimming left V 4 bases short and J 5 bases short, with 8 bases between. The germline V gene has CDR1 ENHRY and CDR2 SYGVKD. The CDR3 consists of 12 residues. Here the CDR3 reads CAISAGGETQYF. In nucleotides, the CDR3 is TGTGCCATCAGTGCAGGGGGGGAGACCCAGTACTTC.

V and J are TRBV25-1 and TRBJ2-7; maybe TRBD1 (6 bases). The CDR3 has 12 amino acids. Trimming shortened V by 4 bases and J by 9 bases, and 13 bases separated the two germline ends. The germline V gene encodes CDR1 MGHDK and CDR2 SYGVNS. The CDR3 is CASSVQSGVQYF. Written as DNA, the CDR3 is TGTGCCAGCAGTGTTCAGTCAGGGGTGCAGTACTTC.

This chain connects TRBV4-2 to TRBJ2-5, with D perhaps matching TRBD2 (5 bases). The V gene lost 0 bases and the J gene lost 5 bases, with 13 bases spanning the gap. Germline V gives CDR1 LGHNA, CDR2 YNFKEQ. The CDR3 spans 15 residues. The CDR3 region is CASSQDEGQWETQYF. CDR3 bases: TGTGCCAGCAGCCAAGATGAGGGTCAGTGGGAGACCCAGTACTTC.

The chain uses TRBV5-4 and TRBJ2-1; TRBD2 matches at 9 bases. This CDR3 has 16 amino acids. Germline trimming cut 5 bases from V and 9 bases from J; bases unmatched to any gene: 15. Germline CDR1 reads SGHNT; CDR2 reads YYREEE (reference sequence). The CDR3, as DNA: TGTGCCAGCAGACTTTCTTGGACTAGCGAGGCCGTTGAGCAGTTCTTC. This codes for CASRLSWTSEAVEQFF.

The chain employs TRBV19 and TRBJ1-3, with D perhaps matching TRBD1 (6 bases). This CDR3 has 17 residues. The V gene lost 4 bases and the J gene lost 0 bases, with 16 bases spanning the gap. Germline V lookup: CDR1 LNHDA, CDR2 SQIVND (reference sequence). CDR3 protein: CASSRPGTGTSGNTIYF. DNA of the CDR3: TGTGCCAGTAGTAGGCCGGGCACAGGGACCTCTGGAAACACCATATATTTT. The full variable domain, rest sourced from reference TRBV19 and TRBJ1-3, is DGGITQSPKYLFRKEGQNVTLSCEQNLNHDAMYWYRQDPGQGLRLIYYSQIVNDFQKGDIAEGYSVSREKKESFPLTVTSAQKNPTAFYLCASSRPGTGTSGNTIYFGEGSWLTVV.

The chain is built from TRBV4-1 and TRBJ2-1; 7 nucleotides align to TRBD2. Trimming took 0 bases from V and 0 from J; bases not matched to a gene: 8. The germline V gene has CDR1 MGHRA and CDR2 YSYEKL. The CDR3 length is 18 residues. CDR3 in DNA: TGCGCCAGCAGCCAAGATTTCCAGCGGGGTACCTCCTACAATGAGCAGTTCTTC. The encoded protein is CASSQDFQRGTSYNEQFF.

The gene calls are TRBV28 and TRBJ1-4, with TRBD1 identical over 8 bases. This CDR3 is built from 14 residues. The V and J ends lost 5 bases and 4 bases, in that order; junction bases with no gene match: 3. Looked up from germline, CDR1 is MDHEN and CDR2 is SYDVKM. CDR3 region: CASSTQGGNEKLFF. The CDR3 nucleotides read TGTGCCAGCAGTACACAGGGGGGTAATGAAAAACTGTTTTTT. Looking up the rest from reference TRBV28 and TRBJ1-4 gives the full variable domain: DVKVTQSSRYLVKRTGEKVFLECVQDMDHENMFWYRQDPGLGLRLIYFSYDVKMKEKGDIPEGYSVSREKKERFSLILESASTNQTSMYLCASSTQGGNEKLFFGSGTQLSVL.

V usage is TRBV6-5 and J usage is TRBJ1-1; maybe TRBD1 (6 bases). Per the germline V gene, CDR1 is MNHEY and CDR2 is SVGAGI. This CDR3 has 15 amino acids. Trimming left V 6 bases short and J 0 bases short, with 14 bases between. CDR3 in amino acids: CASSLGGGMNTEAFF. The CDR3 bases are TGTGCCAGCAGCCTAGGGGGGGGTATGAACACTGAAGCTTTCTTT.

The chain combines TRBV4-1 with TRBJ1-2; D perhaps matches TRBD1 (5 bases). The CDR3 loop spans 14 amino acids. Trimming cost V 2 bases and J 8 bases, with 15 bases left between them. The germline gives CDR1 MGHRA, CDR2 YSYEKL. The CDR3 nucleotides read TGCGCCAGCAGCCAACCCACAGGATCCACCGGCTACACCTTC. Translating gives CASSQPTGSTGYTF.

The CDR3: CASSYARSGRSGYEQYF. DNA of the CDR3: TGTGCCAGCAGTTACGCCCGTAGCGGGAGATCTGGGTACGAGCAGTACTTC. J is TRBJ2-7 and V is TRBV6-2 or TRBV6-3; TRBD2 agrees at 9 bases. This CDR3 region has 17 residues. Germline V gene sequence: CDR1 MNHEY, CDR2 SVGEGT. V lost 2 bases to trimming and J lost 4 bases; unmatched junction nucleotides: 12.

The chain is built from TRBV7-8 and TRBJ1-5; unclear D gene. The CDR3 is made up of 15 amino acids. Trimming cost V 2 bases and J 6 bases, with 14 bases left between them. CDR1 and CDR2 (germline): SGHVS, FQNEAQ. This CDR3 reads CASSLMADSVQPQHF. In DNA, the CDR3 is TGTGCCAGCAGCTTAATGGCGGATTCGGTTCAGCCCCAGCATTTT.

The rearrangement uses TRBV6-2 or TRBV6-3 and TRBJ2-6, with D perhaps matching TRBD1 (5 bases). This CDR3 region has 16 residues. V lost 4 bases and J 1 base, leaving 11 bases between the germline ends. CDR1 is MNHEY and CDR2 is SVGEGT in the germline V gene. The CDR3: CASSSTVRSGANVLTF. The CDR3 DNA reads as TGTGCCAGCAGTTCGACAGTCAGGTCTGGGGCCAACGTCCTGACTTTC.

The V call is TRBV6-1, the J call TRBJ2-3; 8 bases align to TRBD2. Germline CDR1 is MNHNS and CDR2 is SASEGT. V gave up 2 bases and J gave up 5 bases; unmatched junction bases: 3. CDR3 size: 14 residues. CDR3 sequence reads: CASSERGGRDTQYF. CDR3 DNA sequence: TGTGCCAGCAGTGAACGGGGGGGGAGAGATACGCAGTATTTT.

The CDR3 protein is CASSPRLGQGYNSPLHF. DNA for the CDR3: TGTGCCAGCAGTCCACGATTGGGACAGGGTTATAATTCACCCCTCCACTTT. This chain uses TRBV27 with TRBJ1-6, with 9 bases that match TRBD1. Per germline, CDR1 MNHEY and CDR2 SMNVEV (reference sequence). V shed 5 bases, J shed 4 bases, and the junction held 9 bases outside the gene matches. The CDR3 totals 17 residues.

The chain links TRBV11-2 to TRBJ1-2; D ambiguous. Germline CDR1 reads SGHAT; CDR2 reads FQNNGV. The V end was cut by 4 bases, the J end by 5 bases, with 5 bases between. The CDR3 is made up of 11 amino acids. CDR3 amino acids: CASSSTYGYTF. The CDR3 bases are TGTGCCAGCAGCTCCACATATGGCTACACCTTC.

The chain combines TRBV6-6 with TRBJ2-1; 13 bases line up with TRBD2. Germline loops: CDR1 MNHNY, CDR2 SVGAGI (reference sequence). This CDR3 has 13 residues. V lost 8 bases and J lost 9; bases outside the gene matches: 4. CDR3 protein: CASGGLAGLEQFF. CDR3 coding DNA: TGTGCCAGCGGGGGACTAGCGGGACTTGAGCAGTTCTTC.

The chain combines TRBV18 with TRBJ1-1; no firm D call. Germline CDR1 KGHSH, CDR2 LQKENI. Trimming shortened V by 5 bases and J by 1 base, and 8 bases separated the two germline ends. There are 13 residues in the CDR3. This CDR3 is CASSETQNTEAFF. Here the CDR3 DNA reads TGTGCCAGCTCAGAGACACAGAACACTGAAGCTTTCTTT.

This sequence joins TRBV9 and TRBJ2-7, with 9 bases that match TRBD2. Per germline, CDR1 SGDLS and CDR2 YYNGEE. CDR3 length: 15 amino acids. V dropped 3 bases and J dropped 2; count of bases not matched to a gene: 6. The CDR3 region has the DNA TGTGCCAGCAGCGCCTCTAGCGGGGATACCTACGAGCAGTACTTC. Its protein product is CASSASSGDTYEQYF.

This clone was found a few times. This chain joins TRBV10-2 and TRBJ1-2; 9 bases fit TRBD1. The CDR3 has 14 residues. Germline V gene lookup returns CDR1 WSHSY and CDR2 SAAADI. J was trimmed by 5 bases and V by 4 bases; bases with no gene match: 5. DNA for the CDR3: TGCGCCAGCAGTGTGGGACAGGGATTTTATGGCTACACCTTC. Its translation: CASSVGQGFYGYTF.

This clone was found a few times. This sequence joins TRBV6-5 and TRBJ1-1; a possible D gene is TRBD1 (5 bases). V was clipped by 0 bases and J by 4 bases, with 12 bases between them. This CDR3 region has 15 residues. Germline CDR1 is MNHEY and CDR2 is SVGAGI. The CDR3 reads CASSYSWGGSTEAFF. The CDR3 DNA sequence: TGTGCCAGCAGTTACTCGTGGGGCGGGAGCACTGAAGCTTTCTTT.